This T cell receptor beta chain was documented in a study of T cells in Graves' hyperthyroidism and ophthalmopathy. Whole-study context: Peripheral blood was collected at initial diagnosis, before any treatment. Notes on the study in general: Ophthalmopathy and stable hyperthyroidism were told apart by a 13 V-J model.

Comments on this clonotype: The target antigen is unknown.

The investigators amplified TCR beta CDR3 regions from RNA transcripts. The HTBI primer set drove a first-round RT-PCR of the TCR CDR3. TCRdb reanalysed the multiplex PCR reads using MiXCR and keeps one entry per CDR3 protein. The sample shows around 340,000 distinct CDR3 sequences, approximately 22% of them seen only once. The germline gives CDR1 DFQATT, CDR2 SNEGSKA (reference sequence). The CDR3 loop spans 15 amino acids. V shed 0 bases, J shed 3 bases, and the junction held 5 bases outside the gene matches. The V gene is TRBV20-1, the J gene TRBJ2-7; the match to TRBD2 covers 10 bases. Input material: blood. This receptor was identified in a woman between 50 and 59 years old with Graves' hyperthyroidism. The CDR3: CSARDEASGGYEQYF. The CDR3, as DNA: TGCAGTGCTAGAGATGAGGCTAGCGGGGGCTACGAGCAGTACTTC.